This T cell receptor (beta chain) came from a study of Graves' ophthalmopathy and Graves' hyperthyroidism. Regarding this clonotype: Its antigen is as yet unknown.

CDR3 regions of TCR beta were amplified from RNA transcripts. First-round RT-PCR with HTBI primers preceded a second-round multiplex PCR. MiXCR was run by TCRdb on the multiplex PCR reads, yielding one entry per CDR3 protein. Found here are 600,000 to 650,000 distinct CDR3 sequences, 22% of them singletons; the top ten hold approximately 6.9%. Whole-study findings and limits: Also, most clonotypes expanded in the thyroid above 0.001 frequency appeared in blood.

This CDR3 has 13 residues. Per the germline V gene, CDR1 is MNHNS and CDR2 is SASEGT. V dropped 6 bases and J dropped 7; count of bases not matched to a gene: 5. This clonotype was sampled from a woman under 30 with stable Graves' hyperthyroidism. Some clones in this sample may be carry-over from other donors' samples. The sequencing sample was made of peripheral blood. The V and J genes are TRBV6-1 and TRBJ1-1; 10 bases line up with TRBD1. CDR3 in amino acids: CASRADRGVEAFF. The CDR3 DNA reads TGTGCCAGCAGAGCGGACAGGGGGGTTGAAGCTTTCTTT.